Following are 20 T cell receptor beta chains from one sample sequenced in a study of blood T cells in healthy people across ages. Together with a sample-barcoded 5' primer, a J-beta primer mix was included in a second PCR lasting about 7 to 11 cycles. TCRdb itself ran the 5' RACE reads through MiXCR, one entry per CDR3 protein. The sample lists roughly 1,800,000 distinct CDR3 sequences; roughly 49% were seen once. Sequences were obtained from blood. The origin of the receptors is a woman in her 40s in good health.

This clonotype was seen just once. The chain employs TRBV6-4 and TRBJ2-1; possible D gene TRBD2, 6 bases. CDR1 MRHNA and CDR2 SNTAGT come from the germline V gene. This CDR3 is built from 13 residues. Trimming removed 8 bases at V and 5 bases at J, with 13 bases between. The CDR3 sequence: CASRGTLHNEQFF. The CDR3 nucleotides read TGTGCCAGCCGGGGGACGCTCCACAATGAGCAGTTCTTC.

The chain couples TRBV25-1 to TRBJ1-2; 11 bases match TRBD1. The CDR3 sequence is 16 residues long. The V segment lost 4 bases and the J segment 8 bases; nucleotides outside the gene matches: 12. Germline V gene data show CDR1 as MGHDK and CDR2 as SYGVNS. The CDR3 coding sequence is TGTGCCAGCAGTGCAGTCTTGGGACAGGGGGAAGGAGGCTACACCTTC. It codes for CASSAVLGQGEGGYTF.

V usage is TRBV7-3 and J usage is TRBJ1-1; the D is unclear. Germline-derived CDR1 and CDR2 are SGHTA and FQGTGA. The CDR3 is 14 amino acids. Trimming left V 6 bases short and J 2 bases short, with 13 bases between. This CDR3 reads CASRYGQTNTEAFF. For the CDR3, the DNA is TGTGCCAGCAGGTATGGGCAGACTAACACTGAAGCTTTCTTT.

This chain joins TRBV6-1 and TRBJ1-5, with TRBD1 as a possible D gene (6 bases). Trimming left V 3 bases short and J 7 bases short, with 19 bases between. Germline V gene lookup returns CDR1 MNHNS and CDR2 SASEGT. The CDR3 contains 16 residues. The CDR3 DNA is TGTGCCAGCAGTGATAAGGGAGGGGGTTTTAGGCAGCCCCAGCATTTT. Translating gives CASSDKGGGFRQPQHF.

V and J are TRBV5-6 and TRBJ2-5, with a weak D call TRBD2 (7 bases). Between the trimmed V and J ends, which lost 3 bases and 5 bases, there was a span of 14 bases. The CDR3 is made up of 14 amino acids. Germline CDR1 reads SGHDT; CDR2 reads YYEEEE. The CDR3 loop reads CASSSVGGAETQYF. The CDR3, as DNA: TGTGCCAGCAGCTCGGTAGGGGGGGCCGAGACCCAGTACTTC.

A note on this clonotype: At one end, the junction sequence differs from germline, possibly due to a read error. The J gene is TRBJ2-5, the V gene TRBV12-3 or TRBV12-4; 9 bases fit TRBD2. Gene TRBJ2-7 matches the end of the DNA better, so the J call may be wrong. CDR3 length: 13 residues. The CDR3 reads CTSSLAGASEQYF. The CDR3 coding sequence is TGTACCAGCAGTTTAGCGGGGGCAAGCGAGCAGTACTTC.

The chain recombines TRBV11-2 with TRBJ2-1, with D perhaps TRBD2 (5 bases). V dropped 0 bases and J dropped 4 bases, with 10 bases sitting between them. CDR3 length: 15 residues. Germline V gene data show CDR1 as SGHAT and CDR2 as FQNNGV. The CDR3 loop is CASSLDMGEYNEQFF. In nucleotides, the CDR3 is TGTGCCAGCAGCTTAGATATGGGAGAGTACAATGAGCAGTTCTTC.

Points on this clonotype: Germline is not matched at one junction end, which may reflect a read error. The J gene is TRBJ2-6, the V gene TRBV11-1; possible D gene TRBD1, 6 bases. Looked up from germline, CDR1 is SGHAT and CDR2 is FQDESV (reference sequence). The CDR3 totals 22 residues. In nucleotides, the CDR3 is TGTGCCAGCAGCTTAAGGCTTGGACAGATCTGGGACCTCAGTTCTGGGGTCAACGTCCTGACTTTC. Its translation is CASSLRLGQIWDLSSGVNVLTF.

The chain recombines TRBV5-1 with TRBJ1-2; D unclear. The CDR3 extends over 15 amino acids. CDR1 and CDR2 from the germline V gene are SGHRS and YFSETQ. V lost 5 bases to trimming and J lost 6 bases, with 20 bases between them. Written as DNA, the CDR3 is TGCGCCAGCAGACCCCAGGTTGAGCTCTCCGATGGCTACACCTTC. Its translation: CASRPQVELSDGYTF.

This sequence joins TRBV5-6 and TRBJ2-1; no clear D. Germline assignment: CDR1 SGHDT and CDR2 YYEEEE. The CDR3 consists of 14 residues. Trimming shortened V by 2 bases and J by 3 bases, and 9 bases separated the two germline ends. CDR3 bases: TGTGCCAGCAGCTTACGGCCGGGCTACAATGAGCAGTTCTTC. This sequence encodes CASSLRPGYNEQFF.

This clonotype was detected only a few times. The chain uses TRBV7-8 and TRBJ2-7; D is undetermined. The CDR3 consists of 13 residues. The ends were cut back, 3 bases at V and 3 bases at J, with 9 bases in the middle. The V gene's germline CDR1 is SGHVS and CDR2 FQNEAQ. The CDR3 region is CASSFSSDYEQYF. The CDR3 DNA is TGTGCCAGCAGCTTCTCTTCAGACTACGAGCAGTACTTC. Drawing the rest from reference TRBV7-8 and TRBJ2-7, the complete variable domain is GAGVSQSPRYKVAKRGQDVALRCDPISGHVSLFWYQQALGQGPEFLTYFQNEAQLDKSGLPSDRFFAERPEGSVSTLKIQRTQQEDSAVYLCASSFSSDYEQYFGPGTRLTVT.

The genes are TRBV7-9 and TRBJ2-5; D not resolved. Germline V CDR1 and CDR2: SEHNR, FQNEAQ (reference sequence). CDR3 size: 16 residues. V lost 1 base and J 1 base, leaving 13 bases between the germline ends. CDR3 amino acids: CASSLVSWQLQETQYF. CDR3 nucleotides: TGTGCCAGCAGCTTAGTATCGTGGCAGCTCCAAGAGACCCAGTACTTC.

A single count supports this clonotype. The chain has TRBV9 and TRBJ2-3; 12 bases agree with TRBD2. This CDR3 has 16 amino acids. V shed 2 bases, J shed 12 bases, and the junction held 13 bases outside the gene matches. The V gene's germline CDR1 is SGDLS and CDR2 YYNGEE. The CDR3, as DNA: TGTGCCAGCAGCGTCCGGACTAGCGGGGTACCTATTGGACAGTATTTT. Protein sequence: CASSVRTSGVPIGQYF.

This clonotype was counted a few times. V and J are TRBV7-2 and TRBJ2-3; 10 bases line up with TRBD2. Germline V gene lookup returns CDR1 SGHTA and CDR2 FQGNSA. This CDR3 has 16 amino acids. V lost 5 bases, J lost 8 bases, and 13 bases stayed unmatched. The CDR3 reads CASSPRGAGGLSTQYF. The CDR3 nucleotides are TGTGCCAGCAGCCCGAGGGGAGCGGGGGGGCTGAGTACGCAGTATTTT. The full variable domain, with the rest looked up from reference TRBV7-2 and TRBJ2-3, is GAGVSQSPSNKVTEKGKDVELRCDPISGHTALYWYRQSLGQGLEFLIYFQGNSAPDKSGLPSDRFSAERTGGSVSTLTIQRTQQEDSAVYLCASSPRGAGGLSTQYFGPGTRLTVL.

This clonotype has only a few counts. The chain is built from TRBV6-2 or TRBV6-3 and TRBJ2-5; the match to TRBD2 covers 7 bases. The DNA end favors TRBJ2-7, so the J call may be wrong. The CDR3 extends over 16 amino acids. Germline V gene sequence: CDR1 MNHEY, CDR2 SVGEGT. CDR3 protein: CASSYSITREGYEQYF. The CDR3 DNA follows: TGTGCCAGCAGTTACTCGATTACCAGGGAGGGCTACGAGCAGTACTTC.

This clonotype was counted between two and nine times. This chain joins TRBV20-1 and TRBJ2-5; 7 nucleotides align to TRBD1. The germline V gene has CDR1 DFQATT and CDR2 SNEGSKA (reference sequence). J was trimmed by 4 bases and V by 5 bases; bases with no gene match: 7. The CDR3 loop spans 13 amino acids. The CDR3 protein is CSAFRGFSETQYF. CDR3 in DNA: TGCAGTGCTTTCAGGGGGTTTTCAGAGACCCAGTACTTC.

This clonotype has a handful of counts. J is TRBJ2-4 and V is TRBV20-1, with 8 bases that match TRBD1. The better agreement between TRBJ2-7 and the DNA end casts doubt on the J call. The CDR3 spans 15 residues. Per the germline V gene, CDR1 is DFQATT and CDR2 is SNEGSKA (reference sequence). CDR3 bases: TGCAGTGCGCTAACACCCGGGACAGGCATCTACGAGCAGTACTTC. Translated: CSALTPGTGIYEQYF.

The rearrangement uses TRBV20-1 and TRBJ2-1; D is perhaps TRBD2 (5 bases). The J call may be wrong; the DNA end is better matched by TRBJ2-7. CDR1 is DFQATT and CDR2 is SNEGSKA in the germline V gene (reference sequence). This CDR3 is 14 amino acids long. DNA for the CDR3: TGCAGTGCGCCCCAGCCGGGATCCACCTACGAGCAGTACTTC. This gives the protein CSAPQPGSTYEQYF.

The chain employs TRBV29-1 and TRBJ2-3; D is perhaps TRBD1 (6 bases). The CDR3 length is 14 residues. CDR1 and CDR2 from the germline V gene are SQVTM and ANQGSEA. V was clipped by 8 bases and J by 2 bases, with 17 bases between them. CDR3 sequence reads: CSSEGQGLTDTQYF. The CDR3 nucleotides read TGCAGCAGTGAGGGGCAGGGGCTCACAGATACGCAGTATTTT.

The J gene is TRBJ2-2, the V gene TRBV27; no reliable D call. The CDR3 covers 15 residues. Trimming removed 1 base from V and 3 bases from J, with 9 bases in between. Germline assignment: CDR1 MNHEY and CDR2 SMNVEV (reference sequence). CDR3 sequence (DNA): TGTGCCAGCAGTTTATGGCAGGCGTACACCGGGGAGCTGTTTTTT. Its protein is CASSLWQAYTGELFF.